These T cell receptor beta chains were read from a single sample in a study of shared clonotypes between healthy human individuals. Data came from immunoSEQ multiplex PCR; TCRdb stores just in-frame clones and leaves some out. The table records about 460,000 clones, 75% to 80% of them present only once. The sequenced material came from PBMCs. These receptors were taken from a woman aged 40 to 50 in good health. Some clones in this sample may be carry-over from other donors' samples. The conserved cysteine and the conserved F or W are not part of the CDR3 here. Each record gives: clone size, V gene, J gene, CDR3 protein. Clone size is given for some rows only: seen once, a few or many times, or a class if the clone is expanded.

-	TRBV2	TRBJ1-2	ASIEAGRYGYT
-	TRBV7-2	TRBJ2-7	ASSLVVGDPYEQY
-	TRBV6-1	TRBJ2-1	ASSAGAGFSGEQF
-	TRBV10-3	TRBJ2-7	AISVSGVNYEQY
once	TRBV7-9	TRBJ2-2	ASSSPQGGTGELF
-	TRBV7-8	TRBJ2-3	ASSLVLGSTDTQY
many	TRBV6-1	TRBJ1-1	ASTRTQENTEAF
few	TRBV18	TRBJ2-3	ASSPGPGQGRTDTQY
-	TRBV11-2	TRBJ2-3	ASSRPGTSGRIDTQY
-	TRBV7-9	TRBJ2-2	ASSSPRLGGTGELF
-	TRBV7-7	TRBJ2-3	ASSSSADGADTQY
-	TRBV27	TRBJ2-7	ASSWTSGSGYEQY
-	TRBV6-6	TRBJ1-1	ASSNRRGPRNTEAF
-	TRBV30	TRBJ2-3	AWRDRGTDTQY
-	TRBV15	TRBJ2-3	ATSRDGLAGGLSDTQY
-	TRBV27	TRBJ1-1	ASSPGTGFWAF
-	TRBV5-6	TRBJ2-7	ASSWGPGQSSYEQY
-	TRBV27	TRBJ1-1	ASNQGRNTEAF
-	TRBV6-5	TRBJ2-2	ASRSPTESTGELF
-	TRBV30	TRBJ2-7	AWSRGLASYEQY
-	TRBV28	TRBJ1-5	ASRTQGAGNQPQH
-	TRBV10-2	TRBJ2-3	ASSRGGPQDTQY
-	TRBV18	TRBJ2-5	ASSPGQGETQY
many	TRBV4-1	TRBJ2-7	ASSQEWGDRDYEQY
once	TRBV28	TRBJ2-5	ASSLGATGTQY
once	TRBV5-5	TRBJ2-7	ASSARETYEQY
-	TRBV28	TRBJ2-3	ASSFASSVQY
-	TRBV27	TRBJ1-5	ASIHNRVWNQPQH
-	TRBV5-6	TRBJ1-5	ASSLWQGSNQPQH
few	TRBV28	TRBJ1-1	ASSADRGRGEAF